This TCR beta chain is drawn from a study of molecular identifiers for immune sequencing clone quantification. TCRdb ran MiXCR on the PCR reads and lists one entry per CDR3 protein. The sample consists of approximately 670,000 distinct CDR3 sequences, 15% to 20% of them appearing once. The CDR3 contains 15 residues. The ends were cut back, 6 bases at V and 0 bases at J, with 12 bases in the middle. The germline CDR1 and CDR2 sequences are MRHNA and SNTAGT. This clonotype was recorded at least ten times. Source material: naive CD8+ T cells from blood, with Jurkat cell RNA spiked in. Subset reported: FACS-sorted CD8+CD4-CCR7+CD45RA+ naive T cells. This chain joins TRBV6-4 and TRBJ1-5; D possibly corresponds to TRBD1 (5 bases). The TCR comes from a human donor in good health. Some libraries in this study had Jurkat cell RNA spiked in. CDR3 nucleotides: TGTGCCAGCAGGAGACAGACTCTTAGCAATCAGCCCCAGCATTTT. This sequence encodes CASRRQTLSNQPQHF.